The clone carrying this T cell receptor beta chain was counted at least ten times. As yet, its antigen is unknown. The germline V gene encodes CDR1 SGHKS and CDR2 YYEKEE (reference sequence). The V gene lost 3 bases and the J gene lost 3 bases, with 15 bases spanning the gap. This CDR3 has 15 residues. This entry belongs to a study of blood T cells in healthy people across ages. Study conclusions and caveats: Higher naive T cell percentage went strongly together with higher TCR beta diversity.

The second PCR ran roughly 6 to 11 cycles with a sample-barcoded 5' primer and J-beta primers. One entry per CDR3 protein results from TCRdb running MiXCR on the 5' RACE reads. The sample lists roughly 650,000 distinct CDR3 sequences, around 32% seen once, with less than 20% in the top ten. The specimen sequenced was blood. This receptor was obtained from a woman aged 80 or over in good health. This chain links TRBV5-5 with TRBJ1-2, with D possibly TRBD1 on 5 matching bases. This CDR3 reads CASSWTPRGDYGYTF. The CDR3 DNA sequence: TGTGCCAGCAGCTGGACCCCGCGAGGGGACTATGGCTACACCTTC.